This T cell receptor (beta chain) is from a study of identical twins (dated by TCRdb to the mid-2010s). Background for the entire study: To test whether fetal clonotypes persist, the study used deep sequencing on TCR alpha and beta repertoires from monozygotic twins, unrelated adults of various ages, and cord blood. To rule out contamination, replicate twin experiments were performed at different times with different library preparation protocols.

The library was produced with 5' RACE. Instrument used: Illumina HiSeq 2000. Template switching added a universal primer binding site, and the final cDNA carried a unique molecular identifier that allowed TCR cDNA molecules to be counted accurately. First-strand cDNA for TCR alpha and beta chains was synthesized from specific primers in the conserved constant-segment region. To control for contamination, every cDNA library carried two barcodes: a SMART-Mk sample barcode plus Illumina barcodes. TruSeq adapter sequences and Illumina sample barcodes were added in two successive PCR steps. Sequencing of the TCR alpha and beta cDNA libraries was done on the Illumina HiSeq platform using custom primers. The authors' analysis ran thus. Raw reads were processed with MiGEC to extract unique molecular identifiers, and MiXCR was used to determine CDR3 positions. Recombination models were inferred per individual with the repgenHMM and IGoR tools using an EM algorithm. The analysis of shared clonotypes was done with the tcR package in R, with sharing normalized by the product of cloneset sizes. To study raw recombination free of thymic and clonal selection effects, out-of-frame nonproductive sequences were analyzed. The raw public data were reprocessed by TCRdb itself: fastp quality trimming at Q25, MiXCR clonotype calling, in-frame beta chains only. Identical CDR3 proteins give one entry, which carries the most common genes and DNA. These V and J calls derive from TCRdb rather than the authors' analysis. The sample table shows 400,000 to 500,000 distinct CDR3 sequences, and about a fifth are seen once. The ten largest clones add up to approximately 12% of the sample.

The table lists this clonotype with a few counts. No cognate antigen has been identified for it. No much larger clone exists at a distance of one base, and base qualities are not known. Paper-wide results and their limitations: In monozygotic twins, out-of-frame TCR alpha sharing was systematically underestimated by recombination models, although the models agreed with sharing between unrelated individuals. Compared with coincidental sharing between unrelated individuals, out-of-frame TCR alpha sequences shared between twins had an excess of sequences with low generation probability. Excess twin sharing in beta out-of-frame sequences was weaker because fewer shared sequences lowered the signal-to-noise ratio. Invariant T cells such as MAIT and iNKT could partly confound zero-insertion analyses, though diverse VJ usage argued against this for most clonotypes. Fewer insertions were carried by abundant cord blood beta clonotypes; a weaker similar trend was observed in young adult naive repertoires, while no such trend was observed in memory repertoires. Because the same donors could not be followed over many years, conclusions were based on cross-sectional statistical analysis.

Every donor in the study was a healthy Caucasian. Three unrelated non-twin adults were additionally sequenced: a male aged 18 to 29, a male aged 50 to 60 and a female aged 50 to 60. Using Miltenyi CD45RO+ enrichment and human naive T-cell isolation kits, memory (CD45RO+) and naive T cells were isolated from PBMC. For this chain, trimming is 4 bases at the V end and 3 bases at the J end, and the number of junction bases without a gene match is 6. Counted from cysteine to phenylalanine, this CDR3 has 16 amino acids. Only CDR3 DNA is held: 48 bases, read in frame from base 1. The germline V gene provides CDR1 SGHDT and CDR2 YYEEEE.

The chain couples TRBV5-6 to TRBJ2-1, with 11 bases in between that match TRBD2. This clonotype originated in a man over 45 in good health. Sequencing was performed on naive T cells sorted from blood. This sample's cell subset or site label indicates: cells isolated with a human naive T-cell isolation kit. The base sequence is TGTGCCAGCAGCCCTCGACTAGCGGGAAGCTACAATGAGCAGTTCTTC. Its product reads: CASSPRLAGSYNEQFF.